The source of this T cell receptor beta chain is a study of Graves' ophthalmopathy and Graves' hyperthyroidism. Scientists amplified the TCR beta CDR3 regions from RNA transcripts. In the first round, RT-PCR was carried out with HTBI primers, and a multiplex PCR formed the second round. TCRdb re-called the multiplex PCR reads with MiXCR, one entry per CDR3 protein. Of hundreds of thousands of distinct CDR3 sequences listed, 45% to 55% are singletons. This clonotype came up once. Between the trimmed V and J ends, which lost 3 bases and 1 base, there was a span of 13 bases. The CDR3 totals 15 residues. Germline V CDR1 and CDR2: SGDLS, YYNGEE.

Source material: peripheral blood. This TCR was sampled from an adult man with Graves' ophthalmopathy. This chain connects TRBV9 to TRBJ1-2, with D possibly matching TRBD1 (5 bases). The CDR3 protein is CASSGGGGFNYGYTF. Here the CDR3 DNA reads TGTGCCAGCAGCGGAGGTGGGGGTTTTAACTATGGCTACACCTTC.